This TCR beta chain was obtained from a study of cytomegalovirus exposure and HLA in healthy donors. Study-level points and caveats: Analysis performed later showed TCR beta chains linked to HLA being more clonally expanded than equally common others. A later analysis linked 15,000 to 20,000 TCR beta sequences to HLA alleles at 0.05 false discovery rate. In a later analysis, most CMV-associated TCR beta chains appeared HLA-restricted.

Donors in the study were healthy people who gave bone marrow. Germline V lookup: CDR1 MGHRA, CDR2 YSYEKL. V dropped 4 bases and J dropped 0; count of bases not matched to a gene: 6. The CDR3 has 16 amino acids. Primers for the PCR totalled 60 Vbeta and 13 Jbeta. Data came from immunoSEQ multiplex PCR; TCRdb stores just in-frame clones and leaves some out. Reported are some 200,000 clones; the ten largest clones contain around 0.79%. Details on this clone: The antigen remains unidentified.

The sequence derives from a young woman in good health and CMV-seropositive. The J gene is TRBJ2-3, the V gene TRBV4-1; TRBD2 matches at 8 bases. The sequencing sample was made of PBMCs. The CDR3 coding sequence is TGCGCCAGCAGCCCGAATAGCGGGGTTAGCACAGATACGCAGTATTTT. Protein sequence: CASSPNSGVSTDTQYF.